The sequence of this T cell receptor beta chain was determined in a study of T-cell memory formation after mild COVID-19. TCRdb re-analysed the 5' RACE reads in MiXCR, keeping a single row per CDR3 protein. The top ten hold roughly 14% of the sample, which has under 450,000 distinct CDR3 sequences, 23% seen once. Germline V lookup: CDR1 MNHNY, CDR2 SVGAGI (reference sequence). This CDR3 is built from 15 residues. The V gene lost 5 bases and the J gene lost 6 bases, with 19 bases spanning the gap. This clonotype was recorded a few times. The V and J genes are TRBV6-6 and TRBJ1-2; D possibly corresponds to TRBD1 (6 bases). The origin of this receptor is an adult woman who had mild COVID-19 (a few samples of this study predate the infection). Cell type and time point are not known. Sequenced: PBMCs or a T cell subset sorted from them (not recorded which). CDR3 sequence: CASSPIWGGQDGYTF. CDR3 nucleotides: TGTGCCAGCAGTCCCATCTGGGGGGGGCAGGATGGCTACACCTTC.